Following are 10 T cell receptor beta chains from one sample sequenced in a study of blood T cell repertoires in COVID-19. TCRdb's copy holds only in-frame clones and misses some; the assay was immunoSEQ multiplex PCR. The sample yields 250,000 to 300,000 clones, 75% to 95% seen once. Sequenced material: PBMCs or T cells enriched from blood (not recorded which). Receptors originate from a woman in her thirties who had recovered from COVID-19.

This clone was seen a single time. J is TRBJ2-7 and V is TRBV28, with TRBD1 as a possible D gene (6 bases). The CDR3 is 13 residues long. In germline, CDR1 is MDHEN, CDR2 SYDVKM. Trimming took 6 bases from V and 4 from J, leaving 13 bases between them. The CDR3: CASRRGTSYEQYF. The CDR3 nucleotides read TGTGCCAGCAGGAGAGGGACATCGTACGAGCAGTACTTC.

The chain employs TRBV11-2 and TRBJ2-7; TRBD1 agrees at 7 bases. The CDR3 runs 17 residues. Germline CDR1 is SGHAT and CDR2 is FQNNGV. The V and J ends lost 4 bases and 0 bases, in that order; junction bases with no gene match: 12. CDR3: CASSYGTAQSSSYEQYF. The CDR3 DNA sequence: TGTGCCAGCAGCTACGGGACAGCGCAGTCAAGCTCCTACGAGCAGTACTTC.

J is TRBJ2-3 and V is TRBV9, with 8 bases matching TRBD2. Germline CDR1 SGDLS, CDR2 YYNGEE. The CDR3 is made up of 13 amino acids. The trim removed 7 bases at V and 0 bases at J, leaving 1 base unmatched. The CDR3 sequence is CASGTRSTDTQYF. CDR3 bases: TGTGCCAGCGGGACTAGAAGCACAGATACGCAGTATTTT.

The CDR3 loop is CASSPGQGLETQYF. The CDR3, as DNA: TGTGCCAGTAGTCCGGGACAGGGACTGGAGACCCAGTACTTC. The J gene is TRBJ2-5, the V gene TRBV19; 9 bases map to TRBD1. V trimming: 5 bases; J trimming: 5 bases; junction bases outside the gene matches: 6. The germline V gene has CDR1 LNHDA and CDR2 SQIVND (reference sequence). The CDR3 is made up of 14 amino acids.

This clone occurred a few times. V is TRBV6-6 and J is TRBJ2-2; D is undetermined. The CDR3 totals 13 residues. The ends were cut back, 6 bases at V and 1 base at J, with 6 bases in the middle. Per germline, CDR1 MNHNY and CDR2 SVGAGI (reference sequence). The CDR3 protein is CASSLMNTGELFF. The CDR3 nucleotides are TGTGCCAGCAGCCTAATGAACACCGGGGAGCTGTTTTTT.

CDR3 bases: TGTGCCAGCAGTCCCGGGGGTTCGGGCTATGGCTACACCTTC. Translated, it gives CASSPGGSGYGYTF. The chain recombines TRBV28 with TRBJ1-2, with D possibly being TRBD1 (5 bases). The V gene's germline CDR1 is MDHEN and CDR2 SYDVKM. V gave up 5 bases and J gave up 4 bases, with 14 bases separating them. The CDR3 length is 14 residues.

The V and J genes are TRBV10-2 and TRBJ1-3; D gene ambiguous. This CDR3 is built from 14 residues. V was shortened by 3 bases and J by 2 bases, with 8 bases between the two germline ends. Germline-derived CDR1 and CDR2 are WSHSY and SAAADI. The CDR3 coding sequence is TGCGCCAGCAGTGAAGCCGGGGCTGGAAACACCATATATTTT. Its translation: CASSEAGAGNTIYF.

The chain carries TRBV21-1 and TRBJ1-1. TRBV21-1 is designated a pseudogene. The CDR3 sequence is 15 residues long. The CDR3 DNA reads TGTGCCAGCAGCAAAGGAATAAGAGAGAACACTGAAGCTTTCTTT. This gives the protein CASSKGIRENTEAFF.

The V call is TRBV19, the J call TRBJ2-2; no firm D call. Looked up from germline, CDR1 is LNHDA and CDR2 is SQIVND (reference sequence). The CDR3 runs 14 residues. V was cut by 4 bases and J by 3 bases, with 9 bases left in between. CDR3 loop: CASSTGLYTGELFF. DNA of the CDR3: TGTGCCAGTAGTACCGGGTTATACACCGGGGAGCTGTTTTTT.

V is TRBV28 and J is TRBJ2-1; 7 nucleotides align to TRBD2. Germline V gene lookup returns CDR1 MDHEN and CDR2 SYDVKM. The CDR3 sequence is 16 residues long. Trimming removed 2 bases from V and 6 bases from J; junction bases left unmatched: 10. This CDR3 is CASSLPAGRRGNEQFF. CDR3 sequence (DNA): TGTGCCAGCAGTTTACCTGCCGGGAGGAGAGGCAATGAGCAGTTCTTC.